Listed here are 14 T cell receptor beta chains from one sample, sequenced in a study of T cell responses to AZD1222 COVID-19 vaccine. The repertoire was sequenced with immunoSEQ multiplex PCR; TCRdb's copy has only in-frame clones and lacks some. The data show around 80,000 clones, 80% to 90% seen once. The sequenced sample was peripheral blood, obtained 28 days after the second AZD1222 dose. The origin of the receptors is an adult who received the AZD1222 COVID-19 vaccine.

J is TRBJ2-5 and V is TRBV19; TRBD1 or TRBD2 may be the D gene (5 bases each). Germline loops: CDR1 LNHDA, CDR2 SQIVND (reference sequence). This CDR3 has 15 residues. Between the trimmed V and J ends, which lost 3 bases and 2 bases, there was a span of 13 bases. CDR3 nucleotides: TGTGCCAGTAGTATTGCAGGGACCCCACAAGAGACCCAGTACTTC. Its protein is CASSIAGTPQETQYF.

The CDR3 reads CASSAPTGGWTSEQYF. The CDR3 DNA follows: TGTGCCAGCAGTGCACCTACGGGGGGTTGGACCTCCGAGCAGTACTTC. The V and J genes are TRBV6-1 and TRBJ2-7, with 7 bases matching TRBD2. V was clipped by 4 bases and J by 6 bases; unmatched bases: 15. Per germline, CDR1 MNHNS and CDR2 SASEGT. The CDR3 contains 16 residues.

The rearrangement joins TRBV14 to TRBJ2-3; D not certain. Germline-derived CDR1 and CDR2 are SGHDN and FVKESK. The CDR3 has 12 residues. The V gene lost 1 base and the J gene lost 8 bases, with 7 bases spanning the gap. The CDR3 DNA reads as TGTGCCAGCAGCCAAGTCCGGCTTACGCAGTATTTT. As protein: CASSQVRLTQYF.

V gene TRBV2 combines with J gene TRBJ1-2; 8 bases fit TRBD1. The CDR3 is 13 amino acids. With 8 bases clipped from V and 3 bases from J, the junction kept 5 bases outside the gene matches. Germline CDR1 and CDR2: SNHLY and FYNNEI. Written as DNA, the CDR3 is TGTGCCAGCCCCAGGGGGCCGTACTATGGCTACACCTTC. Residues: CASPRGPYYGYTF.

The chain couples TRBV28 to TRBJ2-7; tentative D call: TRBD2 (6 bases). This CDR3 spans 13 amino acids. Trimming stripped 3 bases from V and 5 bases from J, with 11 bases between. The V gene's germline CDR1 is MDHEN and CDR2 SYDVKM. CDR3 residues: CASSFLGGDEQYF. In DNA, the CDR3 is TGTGCCAGCAGTTTCTTGGGAGGCGACGAGCAGTACTTC. Full variable domain (missing parts from reference TRBV28 and TRBJ2-7): DVKVTQSSRYLVKRTGEKVFLECVQDMDHENMFWYRQDPGLGLRLIYFSYDVKMKEKGDIPEGYSVSREKKERFSLILESASTNQTSMYLCASSFLGGDEQYFGPGTRLTVT.

The count of this clone is one. A read error may produce the germline difference seen at one junction end. DNA of the CDR3: TGTGCTAGCAGCTTAGCGGCAACTAGCACAGATACGCAGTATTTT. It specifies CASSLAATSTDTQYF. This chain joins TRBV7-7 and TRBJ2-3; tentative D call: TRBD2 (6 bases). Looked up from germline, CDR1 is SSHAT and CDR2 is FNYEAQ (reference sequence). The CDR3 runs to 15 residues. Looking up the rest from reference TRBV7-7 and TRBJ2-3 gives the full variable domain: GAGVSQSPRYKVTKRGQDVTLRCDPISSHATLYWYQQALGQGPEFLTYFNYEAQPDKSGLPSDRFSAERPEGSISTLTIQRTEQRDSAMYRCASSLAATSTDTQYFGPGTRLTVL.

This chain links TRBV29-1 with TRBJ1-5, with TRBD1 as a possible D gene (6 bases). The CDR3 runs to 13 residues. Trimming took off 6 bases at V and 4 bases at J, with 13 bases between the two ends. The germline gives CDR1 SQVTM, CDR2 ANQGSEA. Written as DNA, the CDR3 is TGCAGCGTGCAAGGACAGTGGAATCAGCCCCAGCATTTT. The encoded protein is CSVQGQWNQPQHF.

This rearrangement joins TRBV7-3 to TRBJ2-2; 8 bases are shared with TRBD2. Per the germline V gene, CDR1 is SGHTA and CDR2 is FQGTGA. The CDR3 consists of 18 residues. V shed 5 bases, J shed 0 bases, and the junction held 11 bases outside the gene matches. CDR3 DNA sequence: TGTGCCAGCAGCCCATATAGCGGGGAGTTTTCGAACACCGGGGAGCTGTTTTTT. Protein: CASSPYSGEFSNTGELFF.

V usage is TRBV28 and J usage is TRBJ2-7, with 7 nucleotides matching TRBD1. V lost 6 bases, J lost 3 bases, and 11 bases stayed unmatched. The CDR3 consists of 15 residues. CDR1 is MDHEN and CDR2 is SYDVKM in the germline V gene. The CDR3, as DNA: TGTGCCAGCAGCCAACAACAGGGGAGCGGCTACGAGCAGTACTTC. Its protein product is CASSQQQGSGYEQYF. Complete variable domain (other parts from reference TRBV28 and TRBJ2-7): DVKVTQSSRYLVKRTGEKVFLECVQDMDHENMFWYRQDPGLGLRLIYFSYDVKMKEKGDIPEGYSVSREKKERFSLILESASTNQTSMYLCASSQQQGSGYEQYFGPGTRLTVT.

This sequence joins TRBV18 and TRBJ2-3; D tentatively fits TRBD1 or TRBD2 (6 bases each). Germline CDR1 and CDR2: KGHSH and LQKENI. The CDR3 extends over 16 amino acids. V lost 1 base and J lost 0, with 11 bases in between. CDR3 amino acids: CASSPRTGASTDTQYF. The CDR3 DNA is TGTGCCAGCTCACCACGGACGGGGGCCAGCACAGATACGCAGTATTTT.

J is TRBJ2-7 and V is TRBV7-2; 13 nucleotides agree with TRBD2. This CDR3 region has 15 residues. The germline V gene has CDR1 SGHTA and CDR2 FQGNSA. V shed 1 base and J 7 bases; nucleotides not matched to a gene: 4. The CDR3 DNA sequence: TGTGCCAGCAGCTTAGGACTAGCGGGGGGTCGGGAGCAGTACTTC. Its protein product is CASSLGLAGGREQYF.

This sequence joins TRBV12-3 or TRBV12-4 and TRBJ2-1, with TRBD2 identical over 7 bases. This CDR3 comprises 13 residues. Trimming cost V 6 bases and J 5 bases; bases outside gene matches: 4. Here the CDR3 reads CASSLRGDNEQFF. As DNA, the CDR3 is TGTGCCAGCAGCCTTCGGGGGGACAATGAGCAGTTCTTC.

This rearrangement joins TRBV5-1 to TRBJ1-1, with 12 positions matching TRBD1. The junction had 7 bases not matched to a gene; V was cut back by 0 bases and J by 4 bases. Germline V gene sequence: CDR1 SGHRS, CDR2 YFSETQ. This CDR3 spans 17 amino acids. For the CDR3, the DNA is TGCGCCAGCAGCTTGGGTAAGGGACAGGGGGCGATCACTGAAGCTTTCTTT. Protein: CASSLGKGQGAITEAFF.

This clone was recorded only once. The chain couples TRBV5-1 to TRBJ1-6; D possibly corresponds to TRBD1 (6 bases). The V end was cut by 0 bases, the J end by 7 bases, with 14 bases between. There are 16 residues in the CDR3. CDR1 is SGHRS, CDR2 YFSETQ, per germline. The DNA for the CDR3 is TGCGCCAGCAGCTTGGATGGGACATCTCGCAATTCACCCCTCCACTTT. Translated: CASSLDGTSRNSPLHF. The full variable domain, with the rest looked up from reference TRBV5-1 and TRBJ1-6, is KAGVTQTPRYLIKTRGQQVTLSCSPISGHRSVSWYQQTPGQGLQFLFEYFSETQRNKGNFPGRFSGRQFSNSRSEMNVSTLELGDSALYLCASSLDGTSRNSPLHFGNGTRLTVT.